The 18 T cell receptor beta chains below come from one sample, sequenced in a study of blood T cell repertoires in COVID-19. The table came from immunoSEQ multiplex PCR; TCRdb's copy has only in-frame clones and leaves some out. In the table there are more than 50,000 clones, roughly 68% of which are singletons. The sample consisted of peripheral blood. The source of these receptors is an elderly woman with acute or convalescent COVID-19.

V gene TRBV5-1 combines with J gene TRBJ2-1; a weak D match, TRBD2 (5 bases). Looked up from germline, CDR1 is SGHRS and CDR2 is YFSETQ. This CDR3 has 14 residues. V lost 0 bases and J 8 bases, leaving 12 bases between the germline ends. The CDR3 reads CASSLVGGRDEQFF. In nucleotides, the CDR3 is TGCGCCAGCAGCTTGGTTGGCGGGCGAGATGAGCAGTTCTTC.

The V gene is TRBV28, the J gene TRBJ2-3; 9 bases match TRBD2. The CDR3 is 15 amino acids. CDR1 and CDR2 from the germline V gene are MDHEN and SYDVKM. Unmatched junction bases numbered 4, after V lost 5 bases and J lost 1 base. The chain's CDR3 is CASSPGGRGTDTQYF. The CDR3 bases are TGTGCCAGCAGTCCAGGCGGGAGGGGCACAGATACGCAGTATTTT.

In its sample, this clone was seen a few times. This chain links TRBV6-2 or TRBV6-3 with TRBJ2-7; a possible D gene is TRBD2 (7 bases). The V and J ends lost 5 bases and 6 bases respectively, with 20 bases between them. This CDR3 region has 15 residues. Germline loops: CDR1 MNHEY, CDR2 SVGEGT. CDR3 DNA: TGTGCCAGCAGTCCCAGCGGGACACCCGACCCCGAGCAGTACTTC. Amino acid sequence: CASSPSGTPDPEQYF.

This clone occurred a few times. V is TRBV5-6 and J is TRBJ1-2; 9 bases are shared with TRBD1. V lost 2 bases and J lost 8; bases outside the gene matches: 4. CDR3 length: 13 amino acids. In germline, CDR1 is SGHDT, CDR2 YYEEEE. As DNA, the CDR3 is TGTGCCAGCAGCTTATGGACAGGGGAGGGCTACACCTTC. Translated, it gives CASSLWTGEGYTF.

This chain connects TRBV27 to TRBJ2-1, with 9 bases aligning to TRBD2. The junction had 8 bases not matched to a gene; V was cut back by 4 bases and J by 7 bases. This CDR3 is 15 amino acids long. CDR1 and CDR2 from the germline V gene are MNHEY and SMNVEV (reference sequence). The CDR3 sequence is CASSSSGLAVNEQFF. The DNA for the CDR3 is TGTGCCAGCAGTTCATCGGGACTAGCCGTGAATGAGCAGTTCTTC.

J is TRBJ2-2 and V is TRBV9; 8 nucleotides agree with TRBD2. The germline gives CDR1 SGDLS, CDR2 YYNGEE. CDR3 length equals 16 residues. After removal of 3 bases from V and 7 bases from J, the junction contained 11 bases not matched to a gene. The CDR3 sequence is CASSAYSGSGGGELFF. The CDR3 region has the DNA TGTGCCAGCAGCGCCTACAGCGGGAGCGGGGGCGGGGAGCTGTTTTTT.

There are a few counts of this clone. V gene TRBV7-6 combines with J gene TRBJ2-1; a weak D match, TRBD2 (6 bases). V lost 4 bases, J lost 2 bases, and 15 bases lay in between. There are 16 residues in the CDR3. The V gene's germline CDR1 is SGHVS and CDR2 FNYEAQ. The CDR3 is CASSSWGGATYNEQFF. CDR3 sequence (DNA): TGTGCCAGCAGCTCCTGGGGCGGGGCTACCTACAATGAGCAGTTCTTC.

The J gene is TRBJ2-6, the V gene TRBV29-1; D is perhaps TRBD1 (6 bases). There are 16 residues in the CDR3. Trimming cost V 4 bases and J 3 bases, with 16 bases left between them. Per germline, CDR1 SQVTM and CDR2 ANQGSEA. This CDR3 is CSVGGSTGYGANVLTF. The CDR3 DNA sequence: TGCAGCGTTGGGGGTTCTACAGGGTATGGGGCCAACGTCCTGACTTTC.

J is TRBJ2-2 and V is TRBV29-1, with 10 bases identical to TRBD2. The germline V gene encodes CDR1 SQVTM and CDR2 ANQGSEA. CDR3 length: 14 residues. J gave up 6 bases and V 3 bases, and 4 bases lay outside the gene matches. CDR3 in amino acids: CSVDSSGSSGELFF. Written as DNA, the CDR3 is TGCAGCGTTGACTCTAGCGGGAGTTCCGGGGAGCTGTTTTTT.

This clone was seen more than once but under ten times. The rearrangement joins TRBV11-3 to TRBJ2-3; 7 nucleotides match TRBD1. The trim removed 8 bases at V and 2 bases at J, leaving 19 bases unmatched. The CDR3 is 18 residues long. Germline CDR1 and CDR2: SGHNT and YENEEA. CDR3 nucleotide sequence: TGTGCCAGCTTCGGGGTGGGACAGAATGACGATAACACAGATACGCAGTATTTT. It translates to CASFGVGQNDDNTDTQYF.

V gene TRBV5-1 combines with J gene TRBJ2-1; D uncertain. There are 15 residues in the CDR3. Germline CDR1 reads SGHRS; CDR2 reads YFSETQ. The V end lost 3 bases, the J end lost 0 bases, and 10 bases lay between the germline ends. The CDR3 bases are TGCGCCAGCAGCTCTCTTCTTAGCTCCTACAATGAGCAGTTCTTC. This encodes CASSSLLSSYNEQFF.

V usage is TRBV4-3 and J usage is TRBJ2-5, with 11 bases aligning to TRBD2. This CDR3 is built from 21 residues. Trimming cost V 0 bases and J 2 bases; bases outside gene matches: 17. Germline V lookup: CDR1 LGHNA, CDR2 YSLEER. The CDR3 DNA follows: TGCGCCAGCAGCCAAGAGACGGGTAGCGGGAGGGCCCGCCGACCTCAAGAGACCCAGTACTTC. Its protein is CASSQETGSGRARRPQETQYF.

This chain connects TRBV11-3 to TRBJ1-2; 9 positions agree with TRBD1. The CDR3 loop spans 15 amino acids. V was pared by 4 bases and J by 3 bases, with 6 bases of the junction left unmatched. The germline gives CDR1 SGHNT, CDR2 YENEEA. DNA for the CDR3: TGTGCCAGCAGCTCGTACAGGGGGCTAGACTATGGCTACACCTTC. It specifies CASSSYRGLDYGYTF.

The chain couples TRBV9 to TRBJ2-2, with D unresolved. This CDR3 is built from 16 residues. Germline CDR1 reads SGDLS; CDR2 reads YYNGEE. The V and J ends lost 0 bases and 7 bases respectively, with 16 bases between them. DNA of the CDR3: TGTGCCAGCAGCGTAGACCTCTCGTGGCGGAACGGGGAGCTGTTTTTT. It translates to CASSVDLSWRNGELFF.

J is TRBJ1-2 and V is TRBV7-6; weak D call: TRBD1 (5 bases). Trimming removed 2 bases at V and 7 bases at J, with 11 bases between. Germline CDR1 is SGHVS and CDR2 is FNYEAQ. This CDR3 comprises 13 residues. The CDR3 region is CASSLRGESGYTF. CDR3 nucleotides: TGTGCCAGCAGCTTACGGGGGGAGAGTGGCTACACCTTC.

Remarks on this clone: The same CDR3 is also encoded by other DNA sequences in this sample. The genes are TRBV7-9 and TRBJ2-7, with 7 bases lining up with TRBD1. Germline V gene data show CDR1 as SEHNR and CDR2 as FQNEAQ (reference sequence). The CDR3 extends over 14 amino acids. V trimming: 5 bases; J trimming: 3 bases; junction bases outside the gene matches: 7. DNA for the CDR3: TGTGCCAGCAGCCACAGGGACAGAAACTACGAGCAGTACTTC. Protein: CASSHRDRNYEQYF.

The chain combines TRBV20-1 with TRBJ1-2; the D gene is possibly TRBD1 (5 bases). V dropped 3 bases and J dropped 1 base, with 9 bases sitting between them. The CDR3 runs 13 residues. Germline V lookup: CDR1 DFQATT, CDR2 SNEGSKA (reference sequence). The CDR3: CSASWGGNYGYTF. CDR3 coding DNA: TGCAGTGCTAGTTGGGGGGGTAACTATGGCTACACCTTC.

CDR3 DNA: TGTGCCAGCAGCCAAGTCGTTCAGGGGGCGCGGACTGAAGCTTTCTTT. This encodes CASSQVVQGARTEAFF. V usage is TRBV4-2 and J usage is TRBJ1-1; 8 bases match TRBD1. J lost 5 bases, V lost 1 base, and 9 bases had no gene match. CDR3 length: 16 amino acids. Germline CDR1 is LGHNA and CDR2 is YNFKEQ.